The 25 T cell receptor beta chains reported below all come from one sample, sequenced in a study of blood T cell repertoires in COVID-19. Libraries were prepared by immunoSEQ multiplex PCR; TCRdb keeps only in-frame clonotypes and omits some of them. Of about 110,000 clones in the sample, roughly 85% are singletons; the top ten hold less than 20%. The material sequenced was peripheral blood. The source of these receptors is a woman of 80 years or more with acute or convalescent COVID-19.

The chain joins TRBV5-1 to TRBJ2-2; 8 bases match TRBD2. The length of the CDR3 is 17 residues. With V trimmed by 0 bases and J by 2 bases, 6 bases remained unmatched. CDR1 and CDR2 from the germline V gene are SGHRS and YFSETQ. The CDR3 DNA sequence: TGCGCCAGCAGCTTGGGGGCGGGAGGCGCCAACACCGGGGAGCTGTTTTTT. The encoded protein is CASSLGAGGANTGELFF. Drawing the rest from reference TRBV5-1 and TRBJ2-2, the complete variable domain is KAGVTQTPRYLIKTRGQQVTLSCSPISGHRSVSWYQQTPGQGLQFLFEYFSETQRNKGNFPGRFSGRQFSNSRSEMNVSTLELGDSALYLCASSLGAGGANTGELFFGEGSRLTVL.

This chain connects TRBV11-2 to TRBJ2-1; the D gene is possibly TRBD1 (5 bases). The CDR3 loop spans 14 amino acids. Germline-derived CDR1 and CDR2 are SGHAT and FQNNGV. V shed 5 bases and J shed 9 bases, with 17 bases lying between them. The CDR3 region is CASSLVVSRGEQFF. Here the CDR3 DNA reads TGTGCCAGCAGCCTCGTGGTCTCTAGGGGTGAGCAGTTCTTC.

Comment on this clone: In the same sample, other DNA sequences code for this CDR3. The chain uses TRBV7-9 and TRBJ2-3; 9 nucleotides match TRBD2. Germline V lookup: CDR1 SEHNR, CDR2 FQNEAQ (reference sequence). This CDR3 is 14 amino acids long. V gave up 3 bases and J gave up 6 bases; unmatched junction bases: 4. The chain's CDR3 is CASSFSSGRDTQYF. The CDR3, as DNA: TGTGCCAGCAGCTTTTCCAGCGGGAGGGATACGCAGTATTTT.

V is TRBV11-3 and J is TRBJ2-5; D uncertain. The germline V gene has CDR1 SGHNT and CDR2 YENEEA. The V and J ends lost 5 bases and 1 base respectively, with 5 bases between them. CDR3 length: 12 residues. Written as DNA, the CDR3 is TGTGCCAGCAGCACTATCCAAGAGACCCAGTACTTC. Its protein is CASSTIQETQYF.

The chain recombines TRBV28 with TRBJ2-3; TRBD1 matches 9 bases. CDR1 MDHEN and CDR2 SYDVKM come from the germline V gene. The CDR3 is 14 amino acids. V trimming: 2 bases; J trimming: 15 bases; junction bases outside the gene matches: 12. CDR3 residues: CASSLSTGGARKYF. CDR3 in DNA: TGTGCCAGCAGTTTAAGTACAGGGGGCGCAAGAAAATATTTT.

The chain carries TRBV2 and TRBJ2-7; D is undetermined. V was pared by 1 base and J by 6 bases, with 7 bases between. CDR3 length: 12 residues. Germline CDR1 is SNHLY and CDR2 is FYNNEI. The DNA for the CDR3 is TGTGCCAGCAGTGAAGAACAGACCGAGCAGTACTTC. Translated, it gives CASSEEQTEQYF.

The chain uses TRBV12-5 and TRBJ2-1; 9 nucleotides line up with TRBD2. This CDR3 is built from 15 residues. Per germline, CDR1 LGHNT and CDR2 FRNRAP. The V and J ends lost 9 bases and 4 bases, in that order; junction bases with no gene match: 10. For the CDR3, the DNA is TGTGCTAGGGGACATAGCGGGAGAGCTTACAATGAGCAGTTCTTC. Its protein product is CARGHSGRAYNEQFF. Full variable domain (remainder filled in from reference TRBV12-5 and TRBJ2-1): DARVTQTPRHKVTEMGQEVTMRCQPILGHNTVFWYRQTMMQGLELLAYFRNRAPLDDSGMPKDRFSAEMPDATLATLKIQPSEPRDSAVYFCARGHSGRAYNEQFFGPGTRLTVL.

The CDR3 loop is CASRTDSARSYIQYF. The CDR3, as DNA: TGTGCCAGCAGGACGGACAGTGCCCGTTCGTACATTCAGTACTTC. The chain carries TRBV28 and TRBJ2-4, with D possibly being TRBD1 (6 bases). The CDR3 runs 15 residues. CDR1 is MDHEN and CDR2 is SYDVKM in the germline V gene. V was trimmed by 6 bases and J by 8 bases, leaving 20 bases between them.

V is TRBV11-2 and J is TRBJ1-2; a possible D gene is TRBD1 (6 bases). There are 15 residues in the CDR3. V lost 0 bases and J 3 bases, leaving 11 bases between the germline ends. Germline assignment: CDR1 SGHAT and CDR2 FQNNGV. CDR3 in amino acids: CASSLDQRTDYGYTF. The CDR3 nucleotides are TGTGCCAGCAGCTTAGATCAAAGGACAGACTATGGCTACACCTTC.

The rearrangement joins TRBV6-5 to TRBJ2-1; TRBD2 aligns across 9 bases. V lost 6 bases and J lost 4; bases outside the gene matches: 4. Germline CDR1 and CDR2: MNHEY and SVGAGI. The CDR3 covers 14 residues. The CDR3 DNA sequence: TGTGCCAGCAGACCTGGACTAGCGTACAATGAGCAGTTCTTC. It is translated as CASRPGLAYNEQFF.

The chain combines TRBV19 with TRBJ1-2; D possibly corresponds to TRBD1 (5 bases). The V end lost 8 bases, the J end lost 5 bases, and 18 bases lay between the germline ends. The CDR3 runs to 14 residues. The germline CDR1 and CDR2 sequences are LNHDA and SQIVND (reference sequence). CDR3 amino acids: CASASEGRDYGYTF. The CDR3 bases are TGTGCCAGTGCTTCCGAGGGGCGGGATTATGGCTACACCTTC. Combining the CDR3 with reference TRBV19 and TRBJ1-2 gives the whole variable domain DGGITQSPKYLFRKEGQNVTLSCEQNLNHDAMYWYRQDPGQGLRLIYYSQIVNDFQKGDIAEGYSVSREKKESFPLTVTSAQKNPTAFYLCASASEGRDYGYTFGSGTRLTVV.

The chain couples TRBV30 to TRBJ2-1, with D perhaps TRBD2 (6 bases). Germline V gene data show CDR1 as GTSNPN and CDR2 as SVGIG (reference sequence). CDR3 length: 13 amino acids. Trimming pared 1 base from V and 6 bases from J, leaving 10 bases between. This CDR3 reads CAWSAGGRNEQFF. DNA of the CDR3: TGTGCCTGGAGTGCTGGAGGGCGCAATGAGCAGTTCTTC.

The V call is TRBV5-1, the J call TRBJ2-1, with TRBD2 matching 10 bases. Germline V CDR1 and CDR2: SGHRS, YFSETQ. Trimming took 0 bases from V and 9 from J; bases not matched to a gene: 12. The CDR3 totals 17 residues. In DNA, the CDR3 is TGCGCCAGCAGCTTGGTCCCCGCTAGCGGGAGAGCGAGTGAGCAGTTCTTC. It specifies CASSLVPASGRASEQFF. Using reference TRBV5-1 and TRBJ2-1 for the parts outside the CDR3, the full variable domain is KAGVTQTPRYLIKTRGQQVTLSCSPISGHRSVSWYQQTPGQGLQFLFEYFSETQRNKGNFPGRFSGRQFSNSRSEMNVSTLELGDSALYLCASSLVPASGRASEQFFGPGTRLTVL.

The chain has TRBV11-2 and TRBJ2-1; the D gene is possibly TRBD2 (5 bases). This CDR3 region has 15 residues. The germline CDR1 and CDR2 sequences are SGHAT and FQNNGV. The V end was cut by 6 bases, the J end by 1 base, with 13 bases between. CDR3 loop: CASSLTRSSYNEQFF. The CDR3 region has the DNA TGTGCCAGCAGTCTCACTAGGAGTTCCTACAATGAGCAGTTCTTC.

This sequence joins TRBV2 and TRBJ2-3; 11 nucleotides line up with TRBD2. The germline V gene encodes CDR1 SNHLY and CDR2 FYNNEI. V shed 5 bases, J shed 4 bases, and the junction held 8 bases outside the gene matches. This CDR3 comprises 16 residues. CDR3 region: CASSPGLAGPSDTQYF. The CDR3 coding sequence is TGTGCCAGCAGTCCCGGACTAGCGGGCCCTTCAGATACGCAGTATTTT.

V usage is TRBV3-1 (or the pseudogene TRBV3-2) and J usage is TRBJ2-1, with D possibly matching TRBD1 (7 bases). In germline, CDR1 is LGHDT, CDR2 YNNKEL (reference sequence). V lost 4 bases and J lost 12, with 19 bases in between. CDR3 length: 14 residues. The CDR3 coding sequence is TGTGCCAGCAGCCGCAAGGAGGGGGCCCAAGGGCAGTTCTTC. Translated, it gives CASSRKEGAQGQFF.

The chain combines TRBV7-2 with TRBJ1-5; TRBD1 aligns across 9 bases. V was pared by 2 bases and J by 7 bases, with 6 bases of the junction left unmatched. The germline V gene has CDR1 SGHTA and CDR2 FQGNSA. CDR3 length equals 15 residues. CDR3 residues: CASSLLGQGSQPQHF. The CDR3 nucleotides are TGTGCCAGCAGCTTATTAGGACAGGGGTCCCAGCCCCAGCATTTT.

This clone has a handful of counts. Written as DNA, the CDR3 is TGTGCCAGCAGTTATTTCCAGCGGGAGATAAATGAGCAGTTCTTC. Encoded protein: CASSYFQREINEQFF. The chain employs TRBV6-2 or TRBV6-3 and TRBJ2-1, with 8 bases matching TRBD2. With 3 bases clipped from V and 7 bases from J, the junction kept 8 bases outside the gene matches. Germline assignment: CDR1 MNHEY and CDR2 SVGEGT. This CDR3 is built from 15 residues.

The V and J genes are TRBV5-1 and TRBJ2-1; no clear D gene. The CDR3 runs to 14 residues. The germline gives CDR1 SGHRS, CDR2 YFSETQ. V lost 2 bases to trimming and J lost 0 bases, with 6 bases between them. The CDR3 nucleotides read TGCGCCAGCAGCTTCCGTTACTCCTACAATGAGCAGTTCTTC. Protein: CASSFRYSYNEQFF.

The gene calls are TRBV9 and TRBJ1-2; TRBD1 matches 8 bases. Germline V CDR1 and CDR2: SGDLS, YYNGEE. The CDR3 covers 15 residues. With V trimmed by 0 bases and J by 4 bases, 5 bases remained unmatched. In nucleotides, the CDR3 is TGTGCCAGCAGCGTAGTCGACAGGGGAAGCTATGGCTACACCTTC. The encoded protein is CASSVVDRGSYGYTF.

CDR3 residues: CASSLGFAGRENEQFF. The CDR3 region has the DNA TGTGCCAGCAGCTTGGGTTTCGCAGGGCGGGAGAATGAGCAGTTCTTC. The chain joins TRBV5-4 to TRBJ2-1; 7 bases map to TRBD2. The germline gives CDR1 SGHNT, CDR2 YYREEE (reference sequence). With V trimmed by 0 bases and J by 7 bases, 10 bases remained unmatched. This CDR3 spans 16 amino acids.

This clone came up a few times. The rearrangement uses TRBV11-2 and TRBJ2-1; TRBD1 aligns across 9 bases. Germline values: CDR1 SGHAT, CDR2 FQNNGV. The CDR3 covers 15 residues. Trimming at V came to 6 bases and at J to 7 bases, leaving 10 bases not matched to a gene. The CDR3 region has the DNA TGTGCCAGCAGATTACCCGGGACAGGGTCGAATGAGCAGTTCTTC. This gives the protein CASRLPGTGSNEQFF.

This clone was seen just once. The chain has TRBV18 and TRBJ1-3; D is unresolved. The CDR3 has 14 amino acids. V gave up 1 base and J gave up 8 bases, with 12 bases separating them. Looked up from germline, CDR1 is KGHSH and CDR2 is LQKENI. The CDR3 DNA reads TGTGCCAGCTCACCACGCTCGGGCGGGGACACCATATATTTT. This encodes CASSPRSGGDTIYF. Based on the CDR3 plus reference TRBV18 and TRBJ1-3, the full variable domain is NAGVMQNPRHLVRRRGQEARLRCSPMKGHSHVYWYRQLPEEGLKFMVYLQKENIIDESGMPKERFSAEFPKEGPSILRIQQVVRGDSAAYFCASSPRSGGDTIYFGEGSWLTVV.

This CDR3 reads CASSGTGSTDTQYF. The CDR3 DNA is TGTGCCAGCAGCGGGACAGGGAGCACAGATACGCAGTATTTT. The chain links TRBV7-9 to TRBJ2-3; 9 nucleotides agree with TRBD1. Germline CDR1 SEHNR, CDR2 FQNEAQ (reference sequence). The trim removed 5 bases at V and 0 bases at J, leaving 0 bases unmatched. This CDR3 comprises 14 residues.

The chain has TRBV20-1 and TRBJ2-7, with D tentatively TRBD1 (6 bases). There are 11 residues in the CDR3. Trimming stripped 6 bases from V and 9 bases from J, with 15 bases between. CDR1 is DFQATT and CDR2 is SNEGSKA in the germline V gene (reference sequence). CDR3 nucleotide sequence: TGCAGTGCCCTTCTGTCACAGGGGCAGTACTTC. Its protein product is CSALLSQGQYF.